The 32 T cell receptor gamma chains below come from one sample, sequenced in a study of gamma delta lymphoproliferative disorders and STAT genes. The receptor sequences were amplified from genomic DNA of peripheral blood mononuclear cells. TCRdb called clones anew from the multiplex PCR reads with CATT. The sample yields 700 or so gamma-chain clones, around 10% seen once. The specimen was blood. Every receptor here comes from a human donor in good health.

In this sample, this clone is medium-sized. The chain joins TRGV8 to TRGJ1 or TRGJ2. The J gene, left out of TCRdb, was set here by checking the DNA against germline. Germline CDR1 VENAVY, CDR2 YDSYNSRV. The junction had 2 bases not matched to a gene; V was cut back by 0 bases and J by 12 bases. There are 10 residues in the CDR3. CDR3 residues: CATWDRVKLF. CDR3 nucleotide sequence: TGTGCCACCTGGGATAGGGTGAAACTCTTT.

The chain couples TRGV8 to TRGJ1 or TRGJ2. TCRdb offers no J gene call, so here the DNA was matched to germline to obtain one. V was clipped by 5 bases and J by 9 bases; unmatched bases: 7. The CDR3 spans 11 residues. Germline V gene lookup returns CDR1 VENAVY and CDR2 YDSYNSRV. The CDR3: CATWVLFKKLF. CDR3 nucleotides: TGTGCCACCTGGGTCTTATTTAAGAAACTCTTT.

In its sample, this clone was seen once. No DNA is shown, since the ends of the CDR3 on it are uncertain; the CDR3 is the one TCRdb lists. The V gene call is TRGV2, and the J gene call is absent. Per germline, CDR1 EGSNGY and CDR2 YDSYNSKV. Including both end residues, the CDR3 is 19 amino acids long. The CDR3: CATWDRRGIRNSLAVEQHF.

Only a few counts were recorded for this clone. Because the CDR3's place on the DNA is in doubt, the DNA is left out and the CDR3 is given as listed by TCRdb. The J segment was not called; the V segment is TRGV11. TRGV11 is an open reading frame, and its role is uncertain. Including both end residues, the CDR3 is 13 amino acids long. CDR3 in amino acids: CTTVPAGFHKKLF.

Concerning this clone itself: This is likely an artifact of a read error, given a far larger clone one base away. Additional DNA sequences in this sample encode the identical CDR3. The chain employs TRGV10 and TRGJ1 or TRGJ2. The J gene, missing from TCRdb, was assigned here through DNA to germline matching. TRGV10 is an open reading frame, and its role is uncertain. CDR3 length: 11 residues. The CDR3 DNA follows: TGCGCTGCGTGGGATTATTATAAGAAACTCTTT. This codes for CAAWDYYKKLF.

Relative to its sample, this clone is medium-sized. J is TRGJ1 or TRGJ2 and V is TRGV2. The J gene, missing from TCRdb, was assigned here through DNA to germline matching. The V gene end was trimmed by 3 bases and the J gene end by 3 bases; junction bases not matched to a gene: 5. The CDR3 loop spans 13 amino acids. Germline assignment: CDR1 EGSNGY and CDR2 YDSYNSKV. CDR3 sequence: CATWDSGYYKKLF. The CDR3 bases are TGTGCCACCTGGGACTCGGGTTATTATAAGAAACTCTTT.

In its sample, this clone is large (0.1 to 1%). The chain uses TRGV3 and TRGJ1 or TRGJ2. TCRdb lists no J gene, so it was determined here by aligning the DNA to germline. Germline lookup yields CDR1 VTNTFY and CDR2 YDVSTARD (reference sequence). The CDR3 is made up of 12 amino acids. The V and J ends lost 0 bases and 7 bases, in that order; junction bases with no gene match: 3. The CDR3 spells CATWDRLYKKLF. CDR3 nucleotides: TGTGCCACCTGGGACAGGCTATATAAGAAACTCTTT.

By its share, this clone is large. The rearrangement joins TRGV2 to TRGJP2. TCRdb does not report a J gene; here it was assigned by matching the DNA to germline references. The CDR3 covers 18 residues. Trimming at V came to 0 bases and at J to 0 bases, leaving 10 bases not matched to a gene. Germline CDR1 EGSNGY, CDR2 YDSYNSKV. The CDR3 sequence: CATWDGRRSYSSDWIKTF. The CDR3 region has the DNA TGTGCCACCTGGGACGGGCGGCGCTCATATAGTAGTGATTGGATCAAGACGTTT.

This clone is large in the sample. The chain carries TRGV3 and TRGJ1 or TRGJ2. Matching the DNA to germline supplied the J gene, which TCRdb does not give. The trim removed 1 base at V and 11 bases at J, leaving 17 bases unmatched. The CDR3 length is 15 residues. CDR1 and CDR2 from the germline V gene are VTNTFY and YDVSTARD (reference sequence). The CDR3 is CATWDSSPFRNEKLF. Here the CDR3 DNA reads TGTGCCACCTGGGACAGCTCCCCCTTTAGGAATGAGAAACTCTTT.

This clone was seen a few times. The chain employs TRGV9 and TRGJ1 or TRGJ2. Here the J gene was assigned by germline matching of the DNA, as TCRdb has none. V shed 0 bases, J shed 5 bases, and the junction held 16 bases outside the gene matches. The CDR3 covers 17 residues. The germline CDR1 and CDR2 sequences are GITISATS and ISYDGTV (reference sequence). This CDR3 is CALWEVQFRSGDYKKLF. The DNA for the CDR3 is TGTGCCTTGTGGGAGGTGCAATTCCGTTCTGGGGATTATAAGAAACTCTTT.

This clone counts as medium-sized. The rearrangement joins TRGV8 to TRGJ1 or TRGJ2. Here the J gene was assigned by germline matching of the DNA, as TCRdb has none. V lost 2 bases and J lost 12; bases outside the gene matches: 4. In germline, CDR1 is VENAVY, CDR2 YDSYNSRV. This CDR3 has 10 amino acids. CDR3 bases: TGTGCCACCTGGGATAAGGTGAAACTCTTT. Its protein product is CATWDKVKLF.

This clone is medium-sized in the sample. The chain joins TRGV8 to TRGJ1 or TRGJ2. The J gene was missing in TCRdb and was found by matching the end of the DNA to germline. The germline V gene has CDR1 VENAVY and CDR2 YDSYNSRV. The trim removed 4 bases at V and 8 bases at J, leaving 5 bases unmatched. CDR3 size: 11 residues. CDR3 residues: CATWETNKKLF. The CDR3 region has the DNA TGTGCCACCTGGGAGACCAATAAGAAACTCTTT.

Concerning this clone: The TCRdb protein, from a much larger clone, departs from this DNA's translation at residue 7, likely by read error; the protein shown derives from the DNA. This sequence joins TRGV8 and TRGJP2. TCRdb is silent on the J gene; assignment here came from matching the DNA to germline. This CDR3 region has 13 residues. Trimming took 5 bases from V and 6 from J; bases not matched to a gene: 6. Germline values: CDR1 VENAVY, CDR2 YDSYNSRV. The CDR3 coding sequence is TGTGCCACCTGGGTCAGTGGTGATTGGATCAAGACGTTT. Amino acid sequence: CATWVSGDWIKTF.

By proportion, this clone is large. The V gene is TRGV3, the J gene TRGJP2. The J gene was not available in TCRdb and was assigned here by matching the DNA to germline segments. The CDR3 spans 17 residues. J gave up 5 bases and V 0 bases, and 12 bases lay outside the gene matches. From germline, CDR1 is VTNTFY and CDR2 YDVSTARD (reference sequence). The chain's CDR3 is CATWDRPRFCSDWIKTF. The CDR3, as DNA: TGTGCCACCTGGGACAGGCCGCGGTTTTGCAGTGATTGGATCAAGACGTTT.

By its share, this clone is large. The gene calls are TRGV10 and TRGJ1 or TRGJ2. The J gene is absent in TCRdb and was assigned here via DNA matching to germline. TRGV10 is recorded as an ORF, its role being uncertain. CDR3 size: 10 residues. With V trimmed by 8 bases and J by 12 bases, 8 bases remained unmatched. The CDR3 DNA sequence: TGTGCTGCGTGGGATCATGGGAAACTCTTT. It is translated as CAAWDHGKLF.

This clone was seen more than once but under ten times. The DNA is omitted, as the CDR3 cannot be located on it reliably, and the CDR3 follows TCRdb's listing. The V gene call reads TRGV11; no J gene was called. TRGV11 is known as an ORF, though its function is uncertain. Including both end residues, the CDR3 is 17 amino acids long. The CDR3: CTTVPVRSSQGGFKKLF.

This clone counts as medium-sized. The rearrangement uses TRGV8 and TRGJ1 or TRGJ2. TCRdb lists no J gene, so it was determined here by aligning the DNA to germline. V shed 0 bases and J 1 base; nucleotides not matched to a gene: 3. CDR1 is VENAVY, CDR2 YDSYNSRV, per germline. The CDR3 totals 14 residues. The CDR3 spells CATWDRRNYYKKLF. The CDR3 bases are TGTGCCACCTGGGATAGGCGCAATTATTATAAGAAACTCTTT.

The gene calls are TRGV2 and TRGJ1 or TRGJ2. Because TCRdb records no J gene, it was assigned here through a match of the DNA to germline. Germline CDR1 is EGSNGY and CDR2 is YDSYNSKV. This CDR3 region has 13 residues. After removal of 0 bases from V and 4 bases from J, the junction contained 3 bases not matched to a gene. CDR3 residues: CATWDGDYYKKLF. CDR3 nucleotides: TGTGCCACCTGGGACGGGGACTATTATAAGAAACTCTTT.

This clone is labeled as large. This CDR3 is also generated by other DNA sequences in the sample. J is TRGJ1 or TRGJ2 and V is TRGV4. No J segment appears in TCRdb, so it was assigned here by matching the sequence to germline. The CDR3 runs 14 residues. CDR1 is EGSTGY, CDR2 YDSYTSSV, per germline. After removal of 0 bases from V and 1 base from J, the junction contained 3 bases not matched to a gene. The CDR3 spells CATWDGLNYYKKLF. CDR3 in DNA: TGTGCCACCTGGGATGGGCTAAATTATTATAAGAAACTCTTT.

By sample fraction, this clone is medium-sized (0.01 to 0.1%). The sample contains more than one DNA sequence encoding this CDR3. J is TRGJ1 or TRGJ2 and V is TRGV2. The J gene is not listed in TCRdb, so it was assigned here from a DNA match to germline. V lost 0 bases, J lost 4 bases, and 3 bases stayed unmatched. Germline-derived CDR1 and CDR2 are EGSNGY and YDSYNSKV. The CDR3 spans 13 residues. The CDR3 sequence: CATWDGRYYKKLF. In DNA form, the CDR3 reads TGTGCCACCTGGGACGGGCGCTATTATAAGAAACTCTTT.

By share, this clone ranks as hyperexpanded (1% or more). CDR3 nucleotide sequence: TGTGCCACCTGGGACGGGCCTGTCTCGGTCCTTACGGATAAGAAACTCTTT. This encodes CATWDGPVSVLTDKKLF. The gene calls are TRGV2 and TRGJ1 or TRGJ2. The J gene, not given by TCRdb, was assigned here from a germline match of the nucleotide sequence. The CDR3 extends over 17 amino acids. Per germline, CDR1 EGSNGY and CDR2 YDSYNSKV. V was clipped by 0 bases and J by 8 bases; unmatched bases: 19.

In this sample, this clone is medium-sized (0.01 to 0.1%). This rearrangement joins TRGV2 to TRGJ1 or TRGJ2. Matching the DNA to germline supplied the J gene, which TCRdb does not give. The V segment lost 8 bases and the J segment 2 bases; nucleotides outside the gene matches: 12. There are 14 residues in the CDR3. Germline assignment: CDR1 EGSNGY and CDR2 YDSYNSKV. CDR3 amino acids: CATSDVVYYYKKLF. CDR3 sequence (DNA): TGTGCCACCTCTGACGTAGTGTATTATTATAAGAAACTCTTT.

Within the sample, this clone is medium-sized. The V gene is TRGV4, the J gene TRGJ1 or TRGJ2. Here the J gene was assigned by germline matching of the DNA, as TCRdb has none. The CDR3 extends over 16 amino acids. V lost 8 bases, J lost 0 bases, and 16 bases stayed unmatched. CDR1 and CDR2 from the germline V gene are EGSTGY and YDSYTSSV. In DNA form, the CDR3 reads TGTGCCACCTTGCACACGTCCACTTCGAATTATTATAAGAAACTCTTT. Translation gives CATLHTSTSNYYKKLF.

By proportion, this clone is medium-sized. The rearrangement links TRGV2 to TRGJ1 or TRGJ2. Germline matching of the DNA provided the J gene here, since TCRdb leaves it blank. The germline V gene encodes CDR1 EGSNGY and CDR2 YDSYNSKV. This CDR3 comprises 12 residues. J lost 7 bases, V lost 4 bases, and 7 bases had no gene match. CDR3 nucleotides: TGTGCCACCTGGGAAATAGACTATAAGAAACTCTTT. Its protein product is CATWEIDYKKLF.

This clone is large in the sample. The chain carries TRGV4 and TRGJ1 or TRGJ2. The J gene, absent from TCRdb, was called here by matching the DNA to germline. The CDR3 sequence is 14 residues long. Germline CDR1 and CDR2: EGSTGY and YDSYTSSV. V lost 5 bases to trimming and J lost 3 bases; unmatched junction nucleotides: 10. CDR3 bases: TGTGCCACCTGGGCCCTAGATTTTTATTATAAGAAACTCTTT. The encoded protein is CATWALDFYYKKLF.

A word on this clone: The DNA is left out, because the CDR3 cannot be placed on it with certainty; the CDR3 is given as TCRdb lists it. CDR3 sequence: CATWDGPPLIIRNSLAVEQHF. The V gene is given as TRGV4, and no J gene call is available. The CDR3 sequence runs 21 residues, both termini included. The germline V gene has CDR1 EGSTGY and CDR2 YDSYTSSV.

The gene calls are TRGV2 and TRGJ1 or TRGJ2. TCRdb leaves out the J gene; it was filled in here by matching the DNA to germline. Per the germline V gene, CDR1 is EGSNGY and CDR2 is YDSYNSKV. The V and J ends lost 2 bases and 6 bases, in that order; junction bases with no gene match: 1. This CDR3 has 11 amino acids. In DNA form, the CDR3 reads TGTGCCACCTGGGACGTTTATAAGAAACTCTTT. Translated, it gives CATWDVYKKLF.

Within the sample, this clone is hyperexpanded. The identical CDR3 is also encoded by other nucleotide sequences in the sample. The chain couples TRGV2 to TRGJP1. Because TCRdb records no J gene, it was assigned here through a match of the DNA to germline. CDR1 and CDR2 from the germline V gene are EGSNGY and YDSYNSKV. V trimming: 1 base; J trimming: 0 bases; junction bases outside the gene matches: 5. This CDR3 is built from 16 residues. CDR3 in DNA: TGTGCCACCTGGGACGGCTTATATACCACTGGTTGGTTCAAGATATTT. It translates to CATWDGLYTTGWFKIF.

By share of the sample, this clone is medium-sized. The sample has other DNA sequences that encode this CDR3 too. The CDR3 protein is CATWDGPGYKKLF. The CDR3 DNA reads as TGTGCCACCTGGGACGGGCCTGGTTATAAGAAACTCTTT. The rearrangement links TRGV2 to TRGJ1 or TRGJ2. Matching the DNA to germline supplied the J gene, which TCRdb does not give. This CDR3 contains 13 residues. Germline CDR1 and CDR2: EGSNGY and YDSYNSKV. Losses at the gene ends were 0 bases for V and 6 bases for J; bases not matched to a gene: 5.

This clone is large by share. This sequence joins TRGV10 and TRGJP1. TCRdb offers no J gene call, so here the DNA was matched to germline to obtain one. TRGV10 falls under the ORF class, with uncertain function. The CDR3 length is 14 residues. J gave up 0 bases and V 8 bases, and 4 bases lay outside the gene matches. CDR3 nucleotide sequence: TGTGCTGCGTGGGCTCATACCACTGGTTGGTTCAAGATATTT. Amino acid sequence: CAAWAHTTGWFKIF.

Within the sample, this clone is large. V and J are TRGV4 and TRGJ1 or TRGJ2. The J gene, absent from TCRdb, was called here by matching the DNA to germline. There are 14 residues in the CDR3. V lost 0 bases to trimming and J lost 3 bases; unmatched junction nucleotides: 5. The germline V gene has CDR1 EGSTGY and CDR2 YDSYTSSV. DNA of the CDR3: TGTGCCACCTGGGATGGGCTTACTTATTATAAGAAACTCTTT. This encodes CATWDGLTYYKKLF.

The chain combines TRGV9 with TRGJ1 or TRGJ2. Here the J gene came from matching the DNA to germline, since TCRdb omits it. The CDR3 totals 12 residues. Losses at the gene ends were 7 bases for V and 10 bases for J; bases not matched to a gene: 13. In germline, CDR1 is GITISATS, CDR2 ISYDGTV (reference sequence). The chain's CDR3 is CALCGPDQKKLF. CDR3 DNA: TGTGCCTTGTGTGGCCCTGACCAAAAGAAACTCTTT.